This note documents a single TCR beta chain sequence. No antigen is known for it. The CDR3 is 17 amino acids. Trimming at V came to 3 bases and at J to 0 bases, leaving 5 bases not matched to a gene. From germline, CDR1 is MGHRA and CDR2 YSYEKL. PCR used 60 Vbeta primers and 13 Jbeta primers. Assay used: immunoSEQ multiplex PCR; TCRdb lists only in-frame clones, some missing. The data contain about 190,000 clones, 85% of them singletons. This sample is drawn from a study of cytomegalovirus exposure and HLA in healthy donors. Across the whole study: A prior analysis found 90 million to 120 million unique TCR beta sequences from some 200 million T cells.

Unrecorded immune exposures were likely, despite nominal health at sampling. Whole-study results and caveats: An analysis that came later showed most CMV-associated TCR beta chains appearing HLA-restricted.

The receptor was derived from a boy aged 2 to 9 in good health and CMV-seronegative. The source material was PBMCs. J is TRBJ2-1 and V is TRBV4-1, with TRBD2 matching 10 bases. The CDR3 DNA follows: TGCGCCAGCAGCCAGGACCCTAGCGGGAGCTCCTACAATGAGCAGTTCTTC. It yields the protein CASSQDPSGSSYNEQFF.